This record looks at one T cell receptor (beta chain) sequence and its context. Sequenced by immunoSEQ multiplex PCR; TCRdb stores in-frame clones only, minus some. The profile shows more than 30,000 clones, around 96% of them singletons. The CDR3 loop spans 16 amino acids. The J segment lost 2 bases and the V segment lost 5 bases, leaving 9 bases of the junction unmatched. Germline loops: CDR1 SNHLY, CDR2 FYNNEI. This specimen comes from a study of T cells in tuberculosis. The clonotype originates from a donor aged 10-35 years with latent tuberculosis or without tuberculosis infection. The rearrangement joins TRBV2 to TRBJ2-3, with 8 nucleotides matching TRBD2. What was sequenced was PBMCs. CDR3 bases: TGTGCCAGCAGTCCATTCGGGGGGGCTTACACAGATACGCAGTATTTT. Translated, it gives CASSPFGGAYTDTQYF.